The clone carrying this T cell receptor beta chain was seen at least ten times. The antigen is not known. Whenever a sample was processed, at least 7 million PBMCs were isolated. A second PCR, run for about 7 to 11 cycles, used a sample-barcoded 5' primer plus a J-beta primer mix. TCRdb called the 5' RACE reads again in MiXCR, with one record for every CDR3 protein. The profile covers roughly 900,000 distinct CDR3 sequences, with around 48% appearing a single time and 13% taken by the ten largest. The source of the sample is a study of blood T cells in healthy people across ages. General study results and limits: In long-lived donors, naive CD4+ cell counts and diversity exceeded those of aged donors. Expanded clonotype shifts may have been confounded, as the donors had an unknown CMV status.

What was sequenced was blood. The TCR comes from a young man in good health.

In DNA form, the CDR3 reads TGTGCCAGCAGTTCGGGGGGAGAGGCCGGGGAGCTGTTTTTT. Its protein product is CASSSGGEAGELFF. This chain uses TRBV6-2 or TRBV6-3 with TRBJ2-2; 7 bases are shared with TRBD2. The germline gives CDR1 MNHEY, CDR2 SVGEGT. The J segment lost 6 bases and the V segment lost 4 bases, leaving 5 bases of the junction unmatched. This CDR3 is built from 14 residues.